This TCR beta chain was profiled in a study of blood T cells in healthy people across ages. This clonotype was seen a few times. Primed by a sample-barcoded 5' primer and a J-beta primer mix, a second PCR proceeded for roughly 7 to 12 cycles. TCRdb recomputed calls from the 5' RACE reads with MiXCR, one row per CDR3 protein. The data hold 800,000 or so distinct CDR3 sequences, with approximately 25% observed a single time. CDR3 length: 16 residues. Germline-derived CDR1 and CDR2 are DFQATT and SNEGSKA (reference sequence). V shed 5 bases, J shed 6 bases, and the junction held 18 bases outside the gene matches. The data also belong to a second study, concerning T cells of mothers and their children. That paper adds: Donors comprised three healthy Caucasian mothers plus their six children. Compared with unrelated pairs, related mother-child pairs had slightly higher, non-significant overlap.

The source of this sequence is a boy younger than 18 in good health. Sequencing used blood. The V call is TRBV20-1, the J call TRBJ1-1; 7 bases fit TRBD1. CDR3 nucleotides: TGCAGTGCTCCTGACCAGCCGGGACAGCTGTGGCCTGAAGCTTTCTTT. Its translation is CSAPDQPGQLWPEAFF.